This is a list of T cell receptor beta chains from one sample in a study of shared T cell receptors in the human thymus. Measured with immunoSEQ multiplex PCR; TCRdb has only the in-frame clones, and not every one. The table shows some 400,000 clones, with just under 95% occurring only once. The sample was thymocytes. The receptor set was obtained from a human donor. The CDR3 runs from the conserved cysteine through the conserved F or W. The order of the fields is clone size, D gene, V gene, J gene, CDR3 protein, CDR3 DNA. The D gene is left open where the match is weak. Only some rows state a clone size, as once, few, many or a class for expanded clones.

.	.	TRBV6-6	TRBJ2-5	CASMGGRGYQETQYF	TGTGCCAGCATGGGGGGGCGAGGGTACCAAGAGACCCAGTACTTC
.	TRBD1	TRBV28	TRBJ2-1	CASSLSLHRGLDDNEQFF	TGTGCCAGCAGTTTATCACTACACAGGGGGCTAGATGACAATGAGCAGTTCTTC
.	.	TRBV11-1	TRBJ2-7	CASSRRAGVEQYF	TGTGCCAGCAGCCGGAGGGCCGGGGTCGAGCAGTACTTC
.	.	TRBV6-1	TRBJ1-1	CASSEKRVLGGDTEAFF	TGTGCCAGCAGTGAAAAACGGGTATTGGGGGGGGACACTGAAGCTTTCTTT
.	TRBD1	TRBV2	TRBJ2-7	CASRPIIYGTEPHEQYF	TGTGCCAGCAGGCCCATAATATACGGGACAGAACCTCATGAGCAGTACTTC
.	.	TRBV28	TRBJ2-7	CATERANSYEQYF	TGTGCCACCGAGCGGGCCAACTCCTACGAGCAGTACTTC
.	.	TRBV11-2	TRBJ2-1	CASSLDPGEYNEQFF	TGTGCCAGCAGCTTAGATCCCGGAGAATACAATGAGCAGTTCTTC
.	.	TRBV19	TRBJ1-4	CASSIGAVRDEKLFF	TGTGCCAGTAGTATAGGGGCAGTGAGAGATGAAAAACTGTTTTTT
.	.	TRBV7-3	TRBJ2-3	CASSFGLKDTQYF	TGTGCCAGCAGCTTCGGGCTGAAAGATACGCAGTATTTT
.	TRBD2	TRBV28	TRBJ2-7	CASSPTDNSGRLLGEQYF	TGTGCCAGCAGTCCGACGGACAATAGCGGGAGGCTTCTTGGGGAGCAGTACTTC
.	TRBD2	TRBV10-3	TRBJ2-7	CAISVPGEGYEQYF	TGTGCCATCAGTGTGCCCGGGGAGGGCTACGAGCAGTACTTC
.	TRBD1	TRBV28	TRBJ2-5	CASSLTTGVETQYF	TGTGCCAGCAGTCTAACTACAGGGGTAGAGACCCAGTACTTC
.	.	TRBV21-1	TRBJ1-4	CASSKYSRDRSNEKLFF	TGTGCCAGCAGCAAATATAGCCGGGACAGGAGTAATGAAAAACTGTTTTTT
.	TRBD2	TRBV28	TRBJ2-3	CASSSFGAGGVTDTQYF	TGTGCCAGCTCCTCCTTCGGGGCGGGAGGCGTCACAGATACGCAGTATTTT
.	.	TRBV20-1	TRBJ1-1	CSASKAFF	TGCAGTGCTAGTAAAGCTTTCTTT
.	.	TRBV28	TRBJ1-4	CASSPSGTDEKLFF	TGTGCCAGCAGTCCCTCCGGGACGGATGAAAAACTGTTTTTT
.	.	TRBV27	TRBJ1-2	CASSFRAAGNYGYTF	TGTGCCAGCAGTTTTCGTGCGGCGGGGAACTATGGCTACACCTTC
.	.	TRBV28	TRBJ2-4	CASSQKGRLAKNIQYF	TGTGCCAGCAGCCAAAAGGGACGGCTAGCCAAAAACATTCAGTACTTC
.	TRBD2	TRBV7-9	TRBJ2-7	CASIGGDFSEQYF	TGTGCCAGCATCGGGGGGGACTTCAGCGAGCAGTACTTC
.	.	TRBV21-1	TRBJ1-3	CASSKAPRPTDRSLFHSGNTIYF	TGTGCCAGCAGCAAAGCACCGCGCCCGACGGACAGATCGCTCTTCCACTCTGGAAACACCATATATTTT
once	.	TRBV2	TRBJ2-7	CASRLQGSPYEQYF	TGTGCCAGCCGGCTGCAGGGGTCCCCCTACGAGCAGTACTTC
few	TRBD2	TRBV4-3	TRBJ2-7	CASSQDLAGGKPYEQYF	TGCGCCAGCAGCCAAGATCTGGCGGGAGGTAAACCCTACGAGCAGTACTTC
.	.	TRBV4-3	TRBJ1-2	CASSQGVVDYGYTF	TGCGCCAGCAGCCAAGGAGTGGTGGACTATGGCTACACCTTC
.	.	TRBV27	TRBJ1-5	CASSFGQSNQPQHF	TGTGCCAGCAGTTTTGGCCAGAGTAATCAGCCCCAGCATTTT
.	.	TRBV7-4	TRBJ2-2	CASSPLGGPPELFF	TGTGCCAGCAGCCCTTTAGGGGGTCCACCGGAGCTGTTTTTT
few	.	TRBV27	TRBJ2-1	CASSSWTGNDEQFF	TGTGCCAGCAGTTCCTGGACTGGGAACGATGAGCAGTTCTTC
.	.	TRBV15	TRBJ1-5	CATSRITLSWGFSNQPQHF	TGTGCCACCAGCAGAATTACCCTTAGCTGGGGGTTTAGCAATCAGCCCCAGCATTTT
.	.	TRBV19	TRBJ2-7	CASSMKAVFYEQYF	TGTGCCAGTAGTATGAAAGCGGTTTTCTACGAGCAGTACTTC
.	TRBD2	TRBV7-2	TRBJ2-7	CASITPPGVAGGLYEQYF	TGTGCCAGCATCACCCCCCCGGGGGTAGCGGGGGGGTTGTACGAGCAGTACTTC
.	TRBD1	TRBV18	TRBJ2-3	CASSPSGQGTDTQYF	TGTGCCAGCTCACCGTCGGGACAGGGGACAGATACGCAGTATTTT
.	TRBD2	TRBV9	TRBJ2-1	CASSGLAGVGVNEQFF	TGTGCCAGCAGCGGGTTAGCGGGTGTTGGAGTAAATGAGCAGTTCTTC
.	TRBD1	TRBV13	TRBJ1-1	CASTGQGPMNTEAFF	TGTGCCAGCACCGGACAGGGACCCATGAACACTGAAGCTTTCTTT
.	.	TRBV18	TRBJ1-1	CASSITKGGWATEAFF	TGTGCCAGCTCCATAACCAAGGGCGGCTGGGCCACTGAAGCTTTCTTT
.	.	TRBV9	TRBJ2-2	CASSVARGDTGELFF	TGTGCCAGCAGCGTAGCCAGGGGGGATACCGGGGAGCTGTTTTTT
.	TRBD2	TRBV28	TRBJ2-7	CATLAGDGYGQYF	TGTGCCACCTTAGCGGGAGATGGGTACGGGCAGTACTTC
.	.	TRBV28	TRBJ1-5	CASSLRRKGGHQPQHF	TGTGCCAGCAGCCTCAGACGGAAGGGAGGTCATCAGCCCCAGCATTTT
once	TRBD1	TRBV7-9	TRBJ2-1	CASSLKARTGPNEQFF	TGTGCCAGCAGCTTAAAGGCTAGGACAGGGCCCAATGAGCAGTTCTTC
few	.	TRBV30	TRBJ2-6	CAWSVGSGAGANVLTF	TGTGCCTGGAGTGTCGGGTCCGGGGCTGGGGCCAACGTCCTGACTTTC
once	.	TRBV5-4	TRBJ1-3	CASSLEKAPAGNTIYF	TGTGCCAGCAGCTTGGAGAAGGCCCCCGCTGGAAACACCATATATTTT